The sequence of this T cell receptor (beta chain) was determined in a study of identical twins. This clonotype was detected ten times or more. Its matching antigen is unknown. Broader study findings: Excess sharing by twins proved weaker in beta out-of-frame sequences. Conclusions came from cross-sectional statistical analysis, not from following the same donors.

A template switching step contributed a universal primer site, while unique molecular identifiers were present in the cDNA. TCRdb re-called the 5' RACE reads through MiXCR, storing one row per CDR3 protein. The table records 250,000 or so distinct CDR3 sequences, 6% to 8% of them present only once. V was trimmed by 4 bases and J by 0 bases, leaving 9 bases between them. Germline CDR1 is SQVTM and CDR2 is ANQGSEA. The CDR3 spans 13 residues. All donors comprised healthy Caucasians. The data also belong to a second study, concerning yellow fever vaccine responses in identical twins.

This chain uses TRBV29-1 with TRBJ1-1; TRBD1 is a possible D gene (5 bases). The clonotype was recovered from a woman aged 18-29 years in good health. The sequenced material came from CD8+ T cells sorted from blood. CDR3 protein: CSVGRGLNTEAFF. CDR3 bases: TGCAGCGTTGGAAGGGGCTTGAACACTGAAGCTTTCTTT.